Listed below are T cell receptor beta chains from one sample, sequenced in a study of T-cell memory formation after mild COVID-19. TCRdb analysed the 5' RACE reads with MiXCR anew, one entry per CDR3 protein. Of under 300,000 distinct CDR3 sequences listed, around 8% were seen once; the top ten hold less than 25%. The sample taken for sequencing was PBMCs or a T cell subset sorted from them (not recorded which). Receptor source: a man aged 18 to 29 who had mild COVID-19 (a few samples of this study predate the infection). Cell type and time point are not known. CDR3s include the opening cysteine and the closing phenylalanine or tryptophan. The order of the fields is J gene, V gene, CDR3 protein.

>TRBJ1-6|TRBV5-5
CASSQDSSYNSPLHF
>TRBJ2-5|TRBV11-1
CASSAVETQYF
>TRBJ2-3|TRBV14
CASSQDLADTQYF
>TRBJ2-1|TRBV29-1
CSVEERSYNEQFF
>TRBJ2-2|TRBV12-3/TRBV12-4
CASSLGGSTGELFF
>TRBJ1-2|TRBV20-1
CSARDSGTGNLGYTF
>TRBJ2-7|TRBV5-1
CASSSRLAGAYEQYF
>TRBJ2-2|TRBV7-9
CAHTGSTGELFF
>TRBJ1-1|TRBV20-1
CSARTRVRNTEAFF
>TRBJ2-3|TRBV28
CASRQGGSTDTQYF
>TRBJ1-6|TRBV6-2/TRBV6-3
CASRHLQYNSPLHF
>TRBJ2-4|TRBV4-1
CASSQGGGLGNIQYF
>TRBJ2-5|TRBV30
CAWSVVQETQYF
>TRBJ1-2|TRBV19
CASSITVRFGGYTF
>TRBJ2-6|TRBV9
CASSSPLPAGANVLTF
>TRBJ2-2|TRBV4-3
CASSQQLSGTLNTGELFF
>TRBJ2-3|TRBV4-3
CASSQGFSSGEFSDTQYF
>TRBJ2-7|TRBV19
CASSEAIGGYEQYF
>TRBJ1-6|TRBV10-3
CATRDTNSPLHF
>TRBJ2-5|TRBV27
CASRRRQFQETQYF
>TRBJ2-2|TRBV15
CATSRVRSRELFF
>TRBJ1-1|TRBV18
CASSPLTVRDTEAFF
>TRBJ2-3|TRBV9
CASSAAGSTDTQYF
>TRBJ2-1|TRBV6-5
CASSYSMVYNEQFF
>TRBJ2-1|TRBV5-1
CASSLGGGDAPYNEQFF
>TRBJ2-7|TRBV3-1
CASSQRGALGYEQYF
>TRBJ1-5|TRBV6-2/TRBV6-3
CASSSTLLSSNQPQHF
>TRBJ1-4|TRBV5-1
CASSLAGTGGEKLFF